Each of the 16 T cell receptor beta chains below was sequenced from the same sample in a study of patients and donors after allogeneic stem cell transplantation. TCRdb re-analysed the RT-PCR reads in MiXCR, keeping a single row per CDR3 protein. The table records 400,000 to 500,000 distinct CDR3 sequences, roughly 17% of them present only once. Sequencing was done on a sample of blood, either unsorted or a sorted T cell fraction (not recorded which). The receptor set was obtained from a human donor who was either an allogeneic HSCT recipient or a stem cell or donor lymphocyte infusion donor (not recorded which). It is not recorded whose cells these are; they may come from a transplant donor.

V is TRBV24-1 and J is TRBJ1-1, with D unclear. The V gene lost 9 bases and the J gene lost 5 bases, with 9 bases spanning the gap. This CDR3 comprises 11 residues. From germline, CDR1 is KGHDR and CDR2 SFDVKD. The CDR3 DNA sequence: TGTGCCACCGTGTCGGATACTGAAGCTTTCTTT. It translates to CATVSDTEAFF.

The sample holds a few counts of this clonotype. The chain couples TRBV5-6 to TRBJ2-3, with 9 bases identical to TRBD2. This CDR3 has 15 residues. Germline CDR1 reads SGHDT; CDR2 reads YYEEEE. The junction had 9 bases not matched to a gene; V was cut back by 4 bases and J by 6 bases. DNA for the CDR3: TGTGCCAGCAGCGTTAGCGGGAGAGGTGGGGATACGCAGTATTTT. Translated: CASSVSGRGGDTQYF.

The chain is built from TRBV18 and TRBJ2-3; 10 bases fit TRBD2. The CDR3 loop spans 15 amino acids. Germline loops: CDR1 KGHSH, CDR2 LQKENI. Germline trimming cut 3 bases from V and 3 bases from J; bases unmatched to any gene: 3. The CDR3 nucleotides are TGTGCCAGCTCACCGCTAGCGGGAGAGACAGATACGCAGTATTTT. Protein: CASSPLAGETDTQYF.

The chain carries TRBV20-1 and TRBJ2-5, with 7 bases fitting TRBD1. Germline V lookup: CDR1 DFQATT, CDR2 SNEGSKA (reference sequence). CDR3 size: 13 residues. V was pared by 6 bases and J by 5 bases, with 9 bases of the junction left unmatched. The CDR3 loop is CSAATGIGETQYF. Written as DNA, the CDR3 is TGCAGTGCAGCGACAGGGATCGGGGAGACCCAGTACTTC.

This clonotype was observed a few times. This chain connects TRBV7-2 to TRBJ1-2, with D perhaps TRBD1 (5 bases). Per germline, CDR1 SGHTA and CDR2 FQGNSA. The germline V and J ends were trimmed by 1 base and 4 bases, with 10 bases remaining between them. This CDR3 comprises 14 residues. CDR3 in amino acids: CASSLEGPGYGYTF. In DNA, the CDR3 is TGTGCCAGCAGCTTAGAGGGGCCTGGCTATGGCTACACCTTC.

At least ten counts were recorded for this clonotype. Germline and junction disagree at one end, which may indicate a read error. The V call is TRBV5-1, the J call TRBJ2-7, with D hard to call. Looked up from germline, CDR1 is SGHRS and CDR2 is YFSETQ. The length of the CDR3 is 13 residues. DNA of the CDR3: TGTGCCAGCAGCTTGACACCCTCCTACGAGCAGTACTTC. As protein: CASSLTPSYEQYF.

The genes are TRBV5-1 and TRBJ1-1, with TRBD1 as a possible D gene (5 bases). With 0 bases removed from V and 0 bases from J, the gap between germline ends came to 15 bases. CDR3 size: 17 residues. The germline V gene encodes CDR1 SGHRS and CDR2 YFSETQ. CDR3 nucleotide sequence: TGCGCCAGCAGCTTGGCCTCGACAGACCCGTTGAACACTGAAGCTTTCTTT. Protein product: CASSLASTDPLNTEAFF.

The rearrangement links TRBV20-1 to TRBJ2-4; the match to TRBD2 covers 8 bases. V shed 3 bases and J 8 bases; nucleotides not matched to a gene: 15. CDR1 DFQATT and CDR2 SNEGSKA come from the germline V gene (reference sequence). This CDR3 has 16 residues. The DNA of the CDR3 is TGCAGTGCTAGCGGCCTAGCGGGTCTCAGAGGGGACATTCAGTACTTC. This translates into CSASGLAGLRGDIQYF.

The rearrangement uses TRBV6-6 and TRBJ1-5; tentatively, D is TRBD1 (5 bases). V was cut by 7 bases and J by 7 bases, with 14 bases left in between. The length of the CDR3 is 13 residues. Germline values: CDR1 MNHNY, CDR2 SVGAGI (reference sequence). CDR3 region: CASTGRGGQPQHF. The DNA for the CDR3 is TGTGCCAGCACGGGGAGGGGAGGCCAGCCCCAGCATTTT.

The chain recombines TRBV12-1 with TRBJ2-7; the table's D call, TRBD1, has no DNA check behind it. TRBV12-1 is reported as a pseudogene. The CDR3 is 14 residues long. This CDR3 reads CASSFKRHTYEQYF. CDR3 bases: TGTGCCAGCAGCTTTAAGCGCCATACCTACGAGCAGTACTTC.

This clonotype was counted only a few times. J is TRBJ2-1 and V is TRBV4-2; 8 nucleotides agree with TRBD2. The V segment lost 2 bases and the J segment 3 bases; nucleotides outside the gene matches: 6. Germline V gives CDR1 LGHNA, CDR2 YNFKEQ. The CDR3 extends over 16 amino acids. The CDR3 loop is CASSQTTSGSYNEQFF. The CDR3 DNA reads as TGTGCCAGCAGCCAAACAACTAGCGGTAGCTACAATGAGCAGTTCTTC.

The sample holds a few counts of this clonotype. The rearrangement uses TRBV3-1 and TRBJ2-1; 9 bases are a match to TRBD1. Germline CDR1 reads LGHDT; CDR2 reads YNNKEL (reference sequence). CDR3 length: 14 amino acids. J gave up 5 bases and V 3 bases, and 2 bases lay outside the gene matches. The CDR3 nucleotides are TGTGCCAGCAGCCACCGGGACAGGGACAATGAGCAGTTCTTC. Protein sequence: CASSHRDRDNEQFF.

This clonotype was seen a handful of times. The J gene is TRBJ2-1, the V gene TRBV7-2; 8 positions agree with TRBD2. This CDR3 contains 16 residues. Germline assignment: CDR1 SGHTA and CDR2 FQGNSA. The J segment lost 10 bases and the V segment lost 1 base, leaving 12 bases of the junction unmatched. CDR3 in amino acids: CASSLVGGTSGGEQFF. The CDR3 coding sequence is TGTGCCAGCAGCTTAGTTGGAGGGACTTCGGGGGGGGAGCAGTTCTTC. Full variable domain (remainder filled in from reference TRBV7-2 and TRBJ2-1): GAGVSQSPSNKVTEKGKDVELRCDPISGHTALYWYRQSLGQGLEFLIYFQGNSAPDKSGLPSDRFSAERTGGSVSTLTIQRTQQEDSAVYLCASSLVGGTSGGEQFFGPGTRLTVL.

This clonotype was observed a few times. This chain links TRBV12-3 or TRBV12-4 with TRBJ1-5; no firm D call. This CDR3 has 14 amino acids. V dropped 3 bases and J dropped 2 bases, with 8 bases sitting between them. The CDR3 sequence: CASSFYNGNQPQHF. The CDR3 DNA sequence: TGTGCCAGCAGTTTTTACAATGGCAATCAGCCCCAGCATTTT.

The chain links TRBV3-1 to TRBJ2-2; 11 bases match TRBD2. Unmatched junction bases numbered 9, after V lost 4 bases and J lost 2 bases. CDR3 length: 18 amino acids. The germline gives CDR1 LGHDT, CDR2 YNNKEL (reference sequence). The CDR3 DNA reads TGTGCCAGCAGCCCTTCCGCCGGGACTAGCGGCAACACCGGGGAGCTGTTTTTT. As protein: CASSPSAGTSGNTGELFF.

CDR3 DNA sequence: TGTGCCAGCAGCTTAGGACTAAAGGGGAGCGGATCGTCCCATGAGCAGTTCTTC. Translation: CASSLGLKGSGSSHEQFF. V is TRBV11-2 and J is TRBJ2-1, with D perhaps TRBD1 or TRBD2 (5 bases each). The CDR3 is 18 residues long. The V gene lost 1 base and the J gene lost 8 bases, with 24 bases spanning the gap. Germline CDR1 reads SGHAT; CDR2 reads FQNNGV.